The TCR beta chain under discussion was sequenced for a study of blood T cell repertoires in COVID-19. The wider study: Both acute and convalescent COVID-19 samples were obtained from the United States, Italy and Spain. The cDNA or gDNA used as material had been derived from T cells, B-cell-depleted T cells, or PBMCs.

Per the germline V gene, CDR1 is SGHDT and CDR2 is YYEEEE. Between the trimmed V and J ends, which lost 0 bases and 6 bases, there was a span of 15 bases. CDR3 length equals 15 residues. Authors' processing steps: Researchers report that nucleated cell counts were estimated from reference gene primer amplification. Measured with immunoSEQ multiplex PCR; TCRdb has only the in-frame clones, and not every one. V and J calls plus clone size are reproduced from that table; the DNA served to infer D and trimming. The profile shows approximately 110,000 clones, 75% to 90% of them singletons. This clonotype was obtained from a woman aged 40 to 50 with acute or convalescent COVID-19. Sequencing was carried out using peripheral blood. The chain employs TRBV5-6 and TRBJ1-1; TRBD1 is a possible D gene (6 bases). This CDR3 is CASSLGYRERPEAFF. The CDR3 coding sequence is TGTGCCAGCAGCTTGGGATACAGGGAGAGGCCTGAAGCTTTCTTT. The full variable domain, its missing parts supplied by reference TRBV5-6 and TRBJ1-1, is DAGVTQSPTHLIKTRGQQVTLRCSPKSGHDTVSWYQQALGQGPQFIFQYYEEEERQRGNFPDRFSGHQFPNYSSELNVNALLLGDSALYLCASSLGYRERPEAFFGQGTRLTVV.